Given below is one T cell receptor beta chain in context. Antigen unknown. This entry is derived from a study of Tregs in tolerant kidney transplant recipients. Points from the study as a whole: Biological reproducibility was not directly addressed in this study.

Unstimulated Tregs (CD4+CD25+CD127-) and CD4+CD25- non-Tregs were sorted from PBMCs. An overnight rest at 37°C with about 200 IU/ml IL-2 preceded regulatory T cell sorting from thawed PBMCs. The protocol was immunoSEQ multiplex PCR, while the TCRdb copy is restricted to in-frame clones and leaves out a portion. This sample has tens of thousands of clones, with about 90% found just once. Germline CDR1 and CDR2: KGHSH and LQKENI. CDR3 length equals 14 residues. The V end was cut by 3 bases, the J end by 3 bases, with 11 bases between. The J gene is TRBJ1-1, the V gene TRBV18, with D perhaps matching TRBD1 (5 bases). This sequence was found in a human donor in good health. The sample taken for sequencing was Tregs from blood. CDR3 amino acids: CASSPYGGDTEAFF. For the CDR3, the DNA is TGTGCCAGCTCACCGTACGGGGGAGACACTGAAGCTTTCTTT.